The sample holds a few counts of the clone carrying this T cell receptor (beta chain). Its matching antigen is unknown. The data stem from a study of beta chain features in type 1 diabetes. Study-level information: The study found patients and healthy donors alike in age, gender and cell yields.

Notes on the study in general: Cells carrying high TCR expression could end up over-represented when cDNA is sequenced. A pattern of fewer insertions and more deletions at VDJ junctions was seen in type 1 diabetes patients. PCR may have favored shorter templates equally in patients and controls.

The V end was cut by 0 bases, the J end by 3 bases, with 10 bases between. This CDR3 is 14 amino acids long. In germline, CDR1 is SGHRS, CDR2 YFSETQ. TCRB transcripts that were expressed got sequenced, as all of the isolated RNA had been reverse transcribed. The data were produced by immunoSEQ multiplex PCR, yet TCRdb's version contains in-frame clones alone and is incomplete. The sample includes about 360,000 clones, 10% to 15% of them seen just once. This sequence originates from a man younger than 35 in good health. V is TRBV5-1 and J is TRBJ2-7; weak D call: TRBD2 (6 bases). Sequenced sample: naive CD4+ T cells from blood. The CDR3 DNA is TGCGCCAGCAGCTTGGGTCTAGCGAACTACGAGCAGTACTTC. It translates to CASSLGLANYEQYF.